A single sample is the source of the 14 T cell receptor beta chains below, sequenced in a study of technical replicates of blood from several donors. TCRdb keeps only in-frame clones here, not all; method: immunoSEQ multiplex PCR. Here the sample spans approximately 59,000 clones, roughly 86% being singletons. Specimen: PBMCs. Every receptor here comes from a human donor in good health. Some clones in this sample may be carry-over from other donors' samples.

The J gene is TRBJ1-1, the V gene TRBV4-1; TRBD1 aligns across 9 bases. This CDR3 is 15 amino acids long. CDR1 is MGHRA, CDR2 YSYEKL, per germline. V lost 2 bases and J lost 8; bases outside the gene matches: 9. CDR3 in amino acids: CASSQSTGTGNEAFF. DNA for the CDR3: TGCGCCAGCAGCCAATCAACAGGGACAGGGAACGAAGCTTTCTTT.

Here the CDR3 DNA reads TGTGCCAGCACCGAGTGGACTTCCTTCTACGAGCAGTACTTC. This translates into CASTEWTSFYEQYF. The rearrangement joins TRBV2 to TRBJ2-7, with D tentatively TRBD2 (5 bases). The CDR3 consists of 14 residues. Germline V CDR1 and CDR2: SNHLY, FYNNEI. Trimming removed 7 bases from V and 3 bases from J, with 16 bases in between. The full variable domain, rest sourced from reference TRBV2 and TRBJ2-7, is EPEVTQTPSHQVTQMGQEVILRCVPISNHLYFYWYRQILGQKVEFLVSFYNNEISEKSEIFDDQFSVERPDGSNFTLKIRSTKLEDSAMYFCASTEWTSFYEQYFGPGTRLTVT.

The chain links TRBV11-2 to TRBJ1-5, with D tentatively TRBD1 (5 bases). V lost 1 base, J lost 6 bases, and 16 bases lay in between. The CDR3 runs 16 residues. CDR1 is SGHAT, CDR2 FQNNGV, per germline. In nucleotides, the CDR3 is TGTGCCAGCAGCTTAGGGGGCTGGGTATCCGGTCAGCCCCAGCATTTT. Amino acid sequence: CASSLGGWVSGQPQHF.

The chain couples TRBV4-3 to TRBJ2-5, with 11 bases identical to TRBD2. The V segment lost 5 bases and the J segment 5 bases; nucleotides outside the gene matches: 13. CDR3 size: 17 residues. The germline V gene encodes CDR1 LGHNA and CDR2 YSLEER. CDR3 sequence reads: CASSFSGLAGGIETQYF. CDR3 DNA: TGCGCCAGCAGCTTCAGCGGGCTAGCGGGGGGAATCGAGACCCAGTACTTC.

This chain uses TRBV4-3 with TRBJ1-2; 7 bases fit TRBD1. After removal of 0 bases from V and 8 bases from J, the junction contained 12 bases not matched to a gene. The germline V gene encodes CDR1 LGHNA and CDR2 YSLEER. There are 16 residues in the CDR3. CDR3 sequence (DNA): TGCGCCAGCAGCCAAGAATTTGTCGGACAGGTTAGGGGCTACACCTTC. As protein: CASSQEFVGQVRGYTF.

The genes are TRBV4-1 and TRBJ2-1, with 7 nucleotides matching TRBD2. The CDR3 extends over 13 amino acids. The J segment lost 8 bases and the V segment lost 2 bases, leaving 3 bases of the junction unmatched. The germline V gene has CDR1 MGHRA and CDR2 YSYEKL. In DNA, the CDR3 is TGCGCCAGCAGCCAACGACTAGCCTATGAGCAGTTCTTC. Amino acids: CASSQRLAYEQFF.

The chain uses TRBV18 and TRBJ2-1; TRBD1 matches 7 bases. The CDR3 is 15 residues long. CDR1 and CDR2 from the germline V gene are KGHSH and LQKENI. V was pared by 6 bases and J by 6 bases, with 11 bases of the junction left unmatched. The CDR3 DNA reads TGTGCCAGCTCCCCTAGACAGGGTTCGGGCAATGAGCAGTTCTTC. It is translated as CASSPRQGSGNEQFF.

The chain has TRBV20-1 and TRBJ1-2; 8 nucleotides match TRBD1. The V and J ends lost 3 bases and 12 bases, in that order; junction bases with no gene match: 6. Germline values: CDR1 DFQATT, CDR2 SNEGSKA (reference sequence). The CDR3 runs 11 residues. The CDR3, as DNA: TGCAGTGCTAGGGCGGGACAGGTCCACACCTTC. Protein: CSARAGQVHTF.

This clone has only a few counts. The chain joins TRBV20-1 to TRBJ1-1; D remains ambiguous. CDR1 and CDR2 (germline): DFQATT, SNEGSKA (reference sequence). Between the trimmed V and J ends, which lost 6 bases and 6 bases, there was a span of 11 bases. The CDR3 spans 11 residues. The CDR3 DNA reads TGCAGTGCCCCCGAGGTGTCTGAAGCTTTCTTT. It yields the protein CSAPEVSEAFF.

The chain carries TRBV7-8 and TRBJ1-3, with 11 positions matching TRBD1. V shed 5 bases, J shed 5 bases, and the junction held 5 bases outside the gene matches. This CDR3 is built from 15 residues. Looked up from germline, CDR1 is SGHVS and CDR2 is FQNEAQ. As DNA, the CDR3 is TGTGCCAGCAGCGCAGGGACAGGGGGACGAAACACCATATATTTT. Translating gives CASSAGTGGRNTIYF.

This chain uses TRBV5-4 with TRBJ2-2; 8 nucleotides line up with TRBD2. Germline loops: CDR1 SGHNT, CDR2 YYREEE (reference sequence). This CDR3 has 17 residues. Trimming took 4 bases from V and 6 from J; bases not matched to a gene: 14. DNA of the CDR3: TGTGCCAGCAGCGGCCCAACTAGCGGACTGGGTCCCGGGGAGCTGTTTTTT. It specifies CASSGPTSGLGPGELFF.

The genes are TRBV11-3 and TRBJ2-7; 7 positions match TRBD2. Trimming at V came to 0 bases and at J to 6 bases, leaving 5 bases not matched to a gene. Germline CDR1 and CDR2: SGHNT and YENEEA. The CDR3 extends over 14 amino acids. CDR3 in DNA: TGTGCCAGCAGCTTAGACCTAACTAGCGCCGAGCAGTACTTC. It yields the protein CASSLDLTSAEQYF.

The chain links TRBV29-1 to TRBJ2-7; 11 bases are a match to TRBD2. V was pared by 5 bases and J by 2 bases, with 5 bases of the junction left unmatched. This CDR3 contains 14 residues. Germline values: CDR1 SQVTM, CDR2 ANQGSEA. The CDR3 DNA reads TGCAGCGTTAGAGTTAGCGGGAGGGCCTACGAGCAGTACTTC. It yields the protein CSVRVSGRAYEQYF.

CDR3 DNA: TGCGCCAGCAGCTCCGGACAGGGGAATAATTCACCCCTCCACTTT. Its protein product is CASSSGQGNNSPLHF. The chain carries TRBV5-1 and TRBJ1-6, with 9 bases aligning to TRBD1. This CDR3 has 15 residues. Germline assignment: CDR1 SGHRS and CDR2 YFSETQ. Unmatched junction bases numbered 3, after V lost 3 bases and J lost 5 bases.